One and the same sample provided the 21 T cell receptor beta chains below, sequenced in a study of CD8 T cells in ankylosing spondylitis. Each CDR3 protein gets one entry after TCRdb re-called the 5' RACE reads with MiXCR. This sample has some 340,000 distinct CDR3 sequences, with under 15% found just once. Sequencing input: blood, either unsorted or a sorted T cell fraction (not recorded which). All receptors come from a male donor with ankylosing spondylitis or in good health (not recorded which).

This clonotype has only a few counts. The chain combines TRBV5-1 with TRBJ1-2; D is possibly TRBD1 (5 bases). This CDR3 spans 16 amino acids. CDR1 and CDR2 from the germline V gene are SGHRS and YFSETQ. The V end lost 4 bases, the J end lost 8 bases, and 24 bases lay between the germline ends. DNA of the CDR3: TGCGCCAGCAGCCCATTTTCCGGGACGGACCCCTTCGGCTACACCTTC. Amino acids: CASSPFSGTDPFGYTF. Variable domain in full (rest from reference TRBV5-1 and TRBJ1-2): KAGVTQTPRYLIKTRGQQVTLSCSPISGHRSVSWYQQTPGQGLQFLFEYFSETQRNKGNFPGRFSGRQFSNSRSEMNVSTLELGDSALYLCASSPFSGTDPFGYTFGSGTRLTVV.

This clonotype was counted only a few times. The rearrangement joins TRBV4-1 to TRBJ2-7; no reliable D call. Per the germline V gene, CDR1 is MGHRA and CDR2 is YSYEKL. The CDR3 extends over 14 amino acids. Trimming shortened V by 0 bases and J by 1 base, and 7 bases separated the two germline ends. CDR3: CASSQDGQSYEQYF. In DNA, the CDR3 is TGCGCCAGCAGCCAAGATGGGCAATCCTACGAGCAGTACTTC.

This clonotype was counted a few times. The V gene is TRBV6-5, the J gene TRBJ2-3; 13 bases are shared with TRBD2. This CDR3 has 16 amino acids. V lost 2 bases and J lost 5; bases outside the gene matches: 4. Germline assignment: CDR1 MNHEY and CDR2 SVGAGI. The CDR3 here is CASSYRTSGSKDTQYF. The CDR3 region has the DNA TGTGCCAGCAGTTACAGGACTAGCGGGAGTAAAGATACGCAGTATTTT.

The J gene is TRBJ2-3, the V gene TRBV10-1; D assignment may be TRBD1 or TRBD2 (5 bases each). CDR1 WNHNN and CDR2 SYGVQD come from the germline V gene (reference sequence). Trimming removed 4 bases at V and 4 bases at J, with 9 bases between. The CDR3 consists of 13 residues. This CDR3 reads CASSGGTADTQYF. CDR3 in DNA: TGCGCCAGCAGTGGGGGGACCGCAGATACGCAGTATTTT.

The genes are TRBV6-5 and TRBJ2-5; D not resolved. V was trimmed by 5 bases and J by 2 bases, leaving 15 bases between them. The CDR3 extends over 15 amino acids. Germline V gives CDR1 MNHEY, CDR2 SVGAGI. The CDR3 loop is CASSTLGRIQETQYF. The CDR3 nucleotides read TGTGCCAGCAGTACTTTAGGACGGATACAAGAGACCCAGTACTTC.

The chain couples TRBV10-2 to TRBJ2-5; 11 positions agree with TRBD2. This CDR3 comprises 16 residues. CDR1 is WSHSY and CDR2 is SAAADI in the germline V gene. J was trimmed by 4 bases and V by 3 bases; bases with no gene match: 7. The chain's CDR3 is CASSDGTSGLGETQYF. The CDR3, as DNA: TGCGCCAGCAGTGACGGGACTAGCGGTCTCGGAGAGACCCAGTACTTC.

The chain uses TRBV10-3 and TRBJ2-7; possible D gene TRBD1, 5 bases. CDR1 ENHRY and CDR2 SYGVKD come from the germline V gene. This CDR3 is built from 14 residues. Trimming left V 5 bases short and J 1 base short, with 12 bases between. The CDR3 DNA reads TGTGCCATCAGTTCCAGGGAAGTATCCTACGAGCAGTACTTC. It codes for CAISSREVSYEQYF.

This chain connects TRBV6-5 to TRBJ2-1; TRBD2 aligns across 13 bases. This CDR3 contains 16 residues. Trimming at V came to 4 bases and at J to 5 bases, leaving 5 bases not matched to a gene. CDR1 is MNHEY and CDR2 is SVGAGI in the germline V gene. CDR3 loop: CASSSWTSGGDNEQFF. CDR3 nucleotides: TGTGCCAGCAGTTCCTGGACTAGCGGGGGTGACAATGAGCAGTTCTTC.

This clonotype was seen more than once but under ten times. This chain links TRBV7-2 with TRBJ2-3; 7 bases are shared with TRBD2. The length of the CDR3 is 17 residues. V shed 0 bases and J 0 bases; nucleotides not matched to a gene: 6. Germline V CDR1 and CDR2: SGHTA, FQGNSA. The CDR3 spells CASSLAQAGPSTDTQYF. The CDR3, as DNA: TGTGCCAGCAGCTTAGCGCAAGCGGGGCCTAGCACAGATACGCAGTATTTT.

The V call is TRBV11-2, the J call TRBJ1-2; the D is unclear. The CDR3 is 15 amino acids. V dropped 1 base and J dropped 4 bases, with 13 bases sitting between them. Germline V gene data show CDR1 as SGHAT and CDR2 as FQNNGV. The CDR3, as DNA: TGTGCCAGCAGCTTAGGCGGACGGAACTCCTATGGCTACACCTTC. Translation gives CASSLGGRNSYGYTF.

This clonotype was seen a handful of times. The gene calls are TRBV5-8 and TRBJ2-7; D is perhaps TRBD1 (6 bases). Germline CDR1 and CDR2: SGHTS and YDEGEE. Deletions cut 0 bases from V and 1 base from J, with 14 bases between. This CDR3 region has 16 residues. The DNA for the CDR3 is TGTGCCAGCAGCTTGGAGGACAGCCCCCGGTCCTACGAGCAGTACTTC. This sequence encodes CASSLEDSPRSYEQYF. Drawing the rest from reference TRBV5-8 and TRBJ2-7, the complete variable domain is EAGVTQSPTHLIKTRGQQATLRCSPISGHTSVYWYQQALGLGLQFLLWYDEGEERNRGNFPPRFSGRQFPNYSSELNVNALELEDSALYLCASSLEDSPRSYEQYFGPGTRLTVT.

The rearrangement uses TRBV27 and TRBJ2-6, with D perhaps matching TRBD1 (6 bases). Germline V gene sequence: CDR1 MNHEY, CDR2 SMNVEV (reference sequence). The CDR3 is 15 amino acids. V shed 8 bases and J shed 0 bases, with 11 bases lying between them. In DNA, the CDR3 is TGTGCCAGCGGATTACAGGGCTCTGGGGCCAACGTCCTGACTTTC. This codes for CASGLQGSGANVLTF.

The genes are TRBV6-6 and TRBJ1-6; D remains unclear. The CDR3 covers 13 residues. Germline-derived CDR1 and CDR2 are MNHNY and SVGAGI (reference sequence). The V end was cut by 2 bases, the J end by 8 bases, with 7 bases between. The CDR3, as DNA: TGTGCCAGCAGTTACCCGCAAGATTCACCCCTCCACTTT. It translates to CASSYPQDSPLHF.

This clonotype was counted at least ten times. V and J are TRBV4-2 and TRBJ1-2, with a tentative D call TRBD1 (6 bases). Trimming took off 0 bases at V and 4 bases at J, with 12 bases between the two ends. The germline V gene encodes CDR1 LGHNA and CDR2 YNFKEQ. This CDR3 spans 15 amino acids. The CDR3 DNA reads TGTGCCAGCAGCCAAGAGGGGGGGCGTCCCTATGGCTACACCTTC. It encodes CASSQEGGRPYGYTF.

The table lists this clonotype with a few counts. V is TRBV6-1 and J is TRBJ1-3; D not resolved. The germline CDR1 and CDR2 sequences are MNHNS and SASEGT. This CDR3 has 15 residues. Trimming shortened V by 3 bases and J by 4 bases, and 13 bases separated the two germline ends. The CDR3 is CASSDDSSSGNTIYF. The CDR3, as DNA: TGTGCCAGCAGTGATGACTCTTCATCGGGAAACACCATATATTTT.

This clonotype was counted only a few times. The rearrangement links TRBV24-1 to TRBJ2-2, with 10 bases that match TRBD1. Unmatched junction bases numbered 5, after V lost 4 bases and J lost 1 base. The CDR3 covers 17 residues. CDR1 KGHDR and CDR2 SFDVKD come from the germline V gene. The CDR3 here is CATSDTGQGRNTGELFF. The CDR3 nucleotides are TGTGCCACCAGTGACACGGGACAGGGGAGGAACACCGGGGAGCTGTTTTTT.

This clonotype occurred a few times. The chain links TRBV28 to TRBJ2-1; D not certain. The V and J ends lost 3 bases and 8 bases respectively, with 14 bases between them. Germline CDR1 MDHEN, CDR2 SYDVKM. The CDR3 has 14 amino acids. CDR3 amino acids: CASSFGPDRDEQFF. The CDR3 nucleotides read TGTGCCAGCAGTTTCGGACCCGACCGGGATGAGCAGTTCTTC.

This chain uses TRBV12-3 or TRBV12-4 with TRBJ2-5; possible D gene TRBD2, 6 bases. The CDR3 spans 15 residues. Trimming pared 3 bases from V and 5 bases from J, leaving 16 bases between. CDR3 sequence (DNA): TGTGCCAGCAGTTTGTGGGGGTCTGCGGGGGAGACCCAGTACTTC. Translated: CASSLWGSAGETQYF.

The V call is TRBV5-6, the J call TRBJ1-5, with D unresolved. CDR1 is SGHDT, CDR2 YYEEEE, per germline. V was clipped by 4 bases and J by 2 bases, with 10 bases between them. The CDR3 spans 14 residues. The CDR3 region is CASSSLMGNQPQHF. CDR3 DNA sequence: TGTGCCAGCAGCAGCCTTATGGGCAATCAGCCCCAGCATTTT.

V and J are TRBV14 and TRBJ2-7, with a tentative D call TRBD2 (6 bases). Germline CDR1 and CDR2: SGHDN and FVKESK. CDR3 length equals 16 residues. The V gene lost 1 base and the J gene lost 0 bases, with 13 bases spanning the gap. This CDR3 reads CASSQGAVGGSYEQYF. The DNA of the CDR3 is TGTGCCAGCAGCCAAGGGGCCGTCGGGGGCTCCTACGAGCAGTACTTC. The variable domain in full, with the rest retrieved from reference TRBV14 and TRBJ2-7, is EAGVTQFPSHSVIEKGQTVTLRCDPISGHDNLYWYRRVMGKEIKFLLHFVKESKQDESGMPNNRFLAERTGGTYSTLKVQPAELEDSGVYFCASSQGAVGGSYEQYFGPGTRLTVT.

The J gene is TRBJ2-1, the V gene TRBV5-1, with 11 bases matching TRBD1. The CDR3 is 17 residues long. CDR1 SGHRS and CDR2 YFSETQ come from the germline V gene. V dropped 2 bases and J dropped 8; count of bases not matched to a gene: 12. Here the CDR3 reads CASSFRRTGGGFDEQFF. DNA for the CDR3: TGCGCCAGCAGCTTCCGGAGGACAGGGGGCGGTTTCGATGAGCAGTTCTTC.